This T cell receptor (beta chain) was sequenced in a study of cytomegalovirus exposure and HLA in healthy donors. The protocol was immunoSEQ multiplex PCR, while the TCRdb copy is restricted to in-frame clones and leaves out a portion. The top ten hold less than 3.5% of the sample, which has approximately 180,000 clones, about 89% seen once. Among the 120 subjects of the validation cohort, separate from the approximately 700-subject first cohort, were the donors. Germline V gives CDR1 SEHNR, CDR2 FQNEAQ (reference sequence). The CDR3 has 16 residues. Trimming shortened V by 0 bases and J by 1 base, and 12 bases separated the two germline ends.

This chain joins TRBV7-9 and TRBJ2-5; TRBD1 might be the D (5 bases). What was sequenced was PBMCs. The receptor was isolated from a young man in good health and CMV-seropositive. The DNA for the CDR3 is TGTGCCAGCAGCTTAGCGAGTAGGGGCGCCCAAGAGACCCAGTACTTC. As protein: CASSLASRGAQETQYF.